Below, one T cell receptor beta chain is given with its context. Its antigen remains unidentified. Sequenced by immunoSEQ multiplex PCR; TCRdb stores in-frame clones only, minus some. This sample has some 41,000 clones, with roughly 78% found just once. There was relapse after autologous stem cell transplantation in every patient, and there was variation in brentuximab vedotin exposure. The best responses consisted of complete response, partial response or progressive disease. The data derive from a study of PD-1 blockade in classical Hodgkin lymphoma. Overall study findings and caveats: Reported baseline diversity: healthy donors highest, relapsed/refractory patients lowest.

Sequenced material: peripheral blood mononuclear cells (PBMCs), taken before the second cycle of nivolumab. The clonotype originates from a human donor with classical Hodgkin lymphoma.

The CDR3, as DNA: TGTGCCAGCAGCAATACAGGGGAGGAGTACGAGCAGTACTTC. Its protein is CASSNTGEEYEQYF. This sequence joins TRBV7-8 and TRBJ2-7, with a possible D match to TRBD1 (7 bases). Trimming removed 5 bases from V and 4 bases from J, with 15 bases in between. Per germline, CDR1 SGHVS and CDR2 FQNEAQ. CDR3 length: 14 residues.